This paragraph covers one TCR beta chain sequence. This sample is part of a study of blood T cell repertoires in COVID-19. Across the study: Donors in the United States, Italy and Spain gave samples during acute or convalescent COVID-19. The analysed material was cDNA or gDNA that came from T cells, B-cell-depleted T cells, or PBMCs.

Sequenced by immunoSEQ multiplex PCR; TCRdb stores in-frame clones only, minus some. The table lists about 210,000 clones, around 81% of them singletons. The material sequenced was peripheral blood. This TCR was recovered from a human donor in a cohort sampled during active COVID-19.

CDR3 protein: CASSLALSSGSYEQYF. In nucleotides, the CDR3 is TGTGCCAGCAGCTTAGCGTTGTCTAGCGGCTCCTACGAGCAGTACTTC. The V and J genes are TRBV7-2 and TRBJ2-7; the match to TRBD2 covers 7 bases. Germline CDR1 and CDR2: SGHTA and FQGNSA. J lost 0 bases, V lost 0 bases, and 5 bases had no gene match. The CDR3 has 16 amino acids.